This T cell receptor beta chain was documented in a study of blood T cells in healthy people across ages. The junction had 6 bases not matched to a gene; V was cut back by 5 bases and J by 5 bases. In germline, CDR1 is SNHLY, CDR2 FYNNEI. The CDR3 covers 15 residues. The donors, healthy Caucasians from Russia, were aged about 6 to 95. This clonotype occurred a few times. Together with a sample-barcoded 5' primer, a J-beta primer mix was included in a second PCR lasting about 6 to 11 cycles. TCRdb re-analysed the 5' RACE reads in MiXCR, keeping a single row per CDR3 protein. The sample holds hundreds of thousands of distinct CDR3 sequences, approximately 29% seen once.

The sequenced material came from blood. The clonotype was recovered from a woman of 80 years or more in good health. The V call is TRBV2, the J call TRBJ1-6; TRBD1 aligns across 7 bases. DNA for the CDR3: TGTGCCAGCAGTCCTGACAGGGTTAATAATTCACCCCTCCACTTT. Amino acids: CASSPDRVNNSPLHF.